The 32 T cell receptor beta chains presented below share a single source sample, sequenced in a study of T cell responses to AZD1222 COVID-19 vaccine. TCRdb's table, derived via immunoSEQ multiplex PCR, lists solely in-frame clones and lacks some. The data hold 84,000 or so clones, with approximately 85% observed a single time. Sequencing used peripheral blood, obtained on day 0 of MenACWY control vaccination. The source is an adult in good health.

The genes are TRBV2 and TRBJ2-7, with D uncertain. V lost 5 bases, J lost 12 bases, and 11 bases lay in between. The CDR3 has 10 residues. Germline CDR1 SNHLY, CDR2 FYNNEI. DNA for the CDR3: TGTGCCAGCAGTAGGAGACATCCGTACTTC. Its protein is CASSRRHPYF. Filled out from reference TRBV2 and TRBJ2-7, the complete variable domain reads EPEVTQTPSHQVTQMGQEVILRCVPISNHLYFYWYRQILGQKVEFLVSFYNNEISEKSEIFDDQFSVERPDGSNFTLKIRSTKLEDSAMYFCASSRRHPYFGPGTRLTVT.

This chain connects TRBV6-5 to TRBJ1-5; perhaps TRBD1 as D (6 bases). Trimming shortened V by 5 bases and J by 6 bases, and 11 bases separated the two germline ends. The CDR3 extends over 13 amino acids. The germline gives CDR1 MNHEY, CDR2 SVGAGI. In DNA form, the CDR3 reads TGTGCCAGCAGTCCGGGGGCGGGTCAGCCCCAGCATTTT. The encoded protein is CASSPGAGQPQHF.

The rearrangement joins TRBV5-1 to TRBJ2-3; no clear D gene. Germline V gene sequence: CDR1 SGHRS, CDR2 YFSETQ. The CDR3 consists of 18 residues. With 2 bases removed from V and 0 bases from J, the gap between germline ends came to 19 bases. The CDR3 nucleotides read TGCGCCAGCAGCTTAAGGACCACGAGCCCTTTTAGCACAGATACGCAGTATTTT. It codes for CASSLRTTSPFSTDTQYF.

This chain links TRBV27 with TRBJ1-1, with 7 bases that match TRBD1. The junction had 4 bases not matched to a gene; V was cut back by 4 bases and J by 5 bases. Germline loops: CDR1 MNHEY, CDR2 SMNVEV (reference sequence). The CDR3 length is 13 residues. CDR3 coding DNA: TGTGCCAGCAGTTCTCACAGGGGTACTGAAGCTTTCTTT. This sequence encodes CASSSHRGTEAFF.

V is TRBV7-9 and J is TRBJ2-7; 11 positions match TRBD2. Germline values: CDR1 SEHNR, CDR2 FQNEAQ (reference sequence). CDR3 length: 15 residues. V dropped 5 bases and J dropped 6; count of bases not matched to a gene: 9. The CDR3 sequence: CASSRRLAGRFEQYF. The CDR3 DNA sequence: TGTGCCAGCAGCCGGAGACTAGCGGGGCGGTTCGAGCAGTACTTC.

This clone was seen a single time. The rearrangement links TRBV5-8 to TRBJ1-6, with D hard to call. The CDR3 length is 16 residues. V was trimmed by 2 bases and J by 0 bases, leaving 9 bases between them. Germline values: CDR1 SGHTS, CDR2 YDEGEE. Here the CDR3 reads CASSLPTYSYNSPLHF. The DNA for the CDR3 is TGTGCCAGCAGCTTACCCACGTACTCCTATAATTCACCCCTCCACTTT.

The gene calls are TRBV9 and TRBJ1-6; D call uncertain. In germline, CDR1 is SGDLS, CDR2 YYNGEE. The CDR3 sequence is 15 residues long. V lost 0 bases and J lost 8, with 12 bases in between. The CDR3 nucleotides are TGTGCCAGCAGCGTAGATTTAGGGCGGGATTCACCCCTCCACTTT. This encodes CASSVDLGRDSPLHF.

The rearrangement uses TRBV29-1 and TRBJ1-4; 7 nucleotides align to TRBD1. V lost 4 bases, J lost 10 bases, and 3 bases stayed unmatched. Germline CDR1 is SQVTM and CDR2 is ANQGSEA. This CDR3 is built from 11 residues. The CDR3 loop is CSVGEGAKLFF. The CDR3 DNA sequence: TGCAGCGTTGGAGAGGGGGCAAAACTGTTTTTT.

This clone showed up just a few times. The chain is built from TRBV5-1 and TRBJ2-7; unclear D gene. The CDR3 consists of 13 residues. V gave up 1 base and J gave up 1 base, with 6 bases separating them. CDR1 SGHRS and CDR2 YFSETQ come from the germline V gene. The CDR3 sequence is CASSLMGSYEQYF. DNA of the CDR3: TGCGCCAGCAGCTTGATGGGGTCCTACGAGCAGTACTTC.

This clone was seen more than once but under ten times. The genes are TRBV6-6 and TRBJ1-3; 7 bases align to TRBD1. Per germline, CDR1 MNHNY and CDR2 SVGAGI (reference sequence). The length of the CDR3 is 15 residues. The V and J ends lost 7 bases and 0 bases, in that order; junction bases with no gene match: 6. The CDR3 is CASTTQGLSGNTIYF. CDR3 nucleotides: TGTGCCAGCACCACACAGGGGCTCTCTGGAAACACCATATATTTT.

In its sample, this clone was seen once. This chain joins TRBV3-1 (or the pseudogene TRBV3-2) and TRBJ2-3; D is perhaps TRBD2 (7 bases). The CDR3 extends over 16 amino acids. Germline CDR1 LGHDT, CDR2 YNNKEL (reference sequence). Trimming took 6 bases from V and 4 from J, leaving 20 bases between them. This chain's CDR3 is CASRTDRGGGADTQYF. The CDR3 DNA follows: TGTGCCAGCAGAACCGATAGGGGGGGTGGGGCAGATACGCAGTATTTT.

This clone came up a few times. This rearrangement joins TRBV2 to TRBJ1-5; D unresolved. This CDR3 is 13 amino acids long. Germline CDR1 reads SNHLY; CDR2 reads FYNNEI. V lost 1 base and J 9 bases, leaving 10 bases between the germline ends. CDR3 coding DNA: TGTGCCAGCAGTGAAGAAGTAAGCGGGCCCCAGCATTTT. The encoded protein is CASSEEVSGPQHF.

Here the CDR3 reads CASRPMGGGLRTNEKLFF. In DNA, the CDR3 is TGTGCCAGCAGACCAATGGGCGGGGGATTACGAACTAATGAAAAACTGTTTTTT. The chain joins TRBV7-2 to TRBJ1-4; a weak D match, TRBD1 (5 bases). The V end lost 6 bases, the J end lost 1 base, and 21 bases lay between the germline ends. CDR1 SGHTA and CDR2 FQGNSA come from the germline V gene. The CDR3 extends over 18 amino acids.

The J gene is TRBJ2-7, the V gene TRBV7-9, with TRBD1 identical over 7 bases. The CDR3 contains 15 residues. V trimming: 4 bases; J trimming: 0 bases; junction bases outside the gene matches: 6. Germline CDR1 and CDR2: SEHNR and FQNEAQ (reference sequence). In nucleotides, the CDR3 is TGTGCCAGCAGCTCGGGACAGTGGAGCTCCTACGAGCAGTACTTC. Amino acid sequence: CASSSGQWSSYEQYF.

This rearrangement joins TRBV7-2 to TRBJ2-5; tentative D call: TRBD2 (5 bases). The length of the CDR3 is 14 residues. Germline-derived CDR1 and CDR2 are SGHTA and FQGNSA. The V end was cut by 4 bases, the J end by 5 bases, with 14 bases between. The CDR3 sequence is CASSSNPGSETQYF. DNA of the CDR3: TGTGCCAGCAGCTCCAATCCGGGGTCGGAGACCCAGTACTTC. Filled out from reference TRBV7-2 and TRBJ2-5, the complete variable domain reads GAGVSQSPSNKVTEKGKDVELRCDPISGHTALYWYRQSLGQGLEFLIYFQGNSAPDKSGLPSDRFSAERTGGSVSTLTIQRTQQEDSAVYLCASSSNPGSETQYFGPGTRLLVL.

This clone was detected once. The genes are TRBV3-1 (or the pseudogene TRBV3-2) and TRBJ1-3; D is undetermined. CDR3 length equals 12 residues. V lost 1 base and J lost 6, with 4 bases in between. Germline assignment: CDR1 LGHDT and CDR2 YNNKEL (reference sequence). The DNA of the CDR3 is TGTGCCAGCAGCCAAGCGGAAAACACCATATATTTT. It specifies CASSQAENTIYF.

The chain uses TRBV5-4 and TRBJ1-3; possible D gene TRBD1, 5 bases. The CDR3 is made up of 16 amino acids. V was shortened by 4 bases and J by 4 bases, with 18 bases between the two germline ends. Germline-derived CDR1 and CDR2 are SGHNT and YYREEE (reference sequence). For the CDR3, the DNA is TGTGCCAGCAGCGGAAACGGCAGGGACGACGGAAACACCATATATTTT. As protein: CASSGNGRDDGNTIYF.

The chain joins TRBV2 to TRBJ2-2; D is possibly TRBD1 (6 bases). CDR3 length: 15 amino acids. The germline gives CDR1 SNHLY, CDR2 FYNNEI. Trimming removed 7 bases at V and 4 bases at J, with 16 bases between. Written as DNA, the CDR3 is TGTGCCAGCACCAGGGAAGGGGGAAGCACCGGGGAGCTGTTTTTT. Amino acid sequence: CASTREGGSTGELFF.

V usage is TRBV13 and J usage is TRBJ2-7; D is perhaps TRBD2 (6 bases). Deletions cut 1 base from V and 3 bases from J, with 16 bases between. Germline CDR1 is PRHDT and CDR2 is FYEKMQ (reference sequence). CDR3 length equals 16 residues. The CDR3 bases are TGTGCCAGCAGCTTAGTTGGAGGGACGCAAGGCTACGAGCAGTACTTC. Translating it yields CASSLVGGTQGYEQYF.

The CDR3 DNA sequence: TGCGCCAGCAGCCAAGATAAGGAAGCTCCCTACAATGAGCAGTTCTTC. Its protein is CASSQDKEAPYNEQFF. The chain couples TRBV4-3 to TRBJ2-1; no reliable D call. The V gene lost 0 bases and the J gene lost 2 bases, with 11 bases spanning the gap. The CDR3 runs 16 residues. CDR1 and CDR2 (germline): LGHNA, YSLEER.

The V call is TRBV28, the J call TRBJ1-4; unclear D gene. The CDR3 is 12 residues long. Looked up from germline, CDR1 is MDHEN and CDR2 is SYDVKM. The V end was cut by 7 bases, the J end by 0 bases, with 3 bases between. The CDR3 region is CASTTTNEKLFF. CDR3 coding DNA: TGTGCCAGCACGACAACTAATGAAAAACTGTTTTTT.

The CDR3 DNA reads TGTGCCAGCGAGTGGAACCGAGGAGGGGATGAGCAGTTCTTC. This gives the protein CASEWNRGGDEQFF. This chain connects TRBV10-3 to TRBJ2-1; tentatively, D is TRBD2 (6 bases). V lost 10 bases and J 8 bases, leaving 21 bases between the germline ends. The CDR3 contains 14 residues. CDR1 is ENHRY, CDR2 SYGVKD, per germline.

The chain links TRBV7-2 to TRBJ2-7, with 8 bases lining up with TRBD1. The CDR3 runs to 14 residues. CDR1 SGHTA and CDR2 FQGNSA come from the germline V gene. V dropped 3 bases and J dropped 2; count of bases not matched to a gene: 3. As DNA, the CDR3 is TGTGCCAGCAGCTTGGGACAGGCGCCCTACGAGCAGTACTTC. Its translation: CASSLGQAPYEQYF.

This chain uses TRBV7-6 with TRBJ1-6, with unresolved D. Trimming shortened V by 4 bases and J by 6 bases, and 13 bases separated the two germline ends. This CDR3 is built from 15 residues. CDR1 is SGHVS, CDR2 FNYEAQ, per germline. Written as DNA, the CDR3 is TGTGCCAGCAGCTCCCAAGCGGGCTTTAATTCACCCCTCCACTTT. It specifies CASSSQAGFNSPLHF.

This chain uses TRBV5-4 with TRBJ1-2; 7 bases are a match to TRBD1. The V segment lost 3 bases and the J segment 5 bases; nucleotides outside the gene matches: 10. Germline V gives CDR1 SGHNT, CDR2 YYREEE (reference sequence). This CDR3 spans 15 amino acids. In DNA form, the CDR3 reads TGTGCCAGCAGCTCCTCAGGGGGAAGTAGGTATGGCTACACCTTC. This encodes CASSSSGGSRYGYTF.

The chain has TRBV7-2 and TRBJ1-2; 10 bases align to TRBD1. The germline V gene has CDR1 SGHTA and CDR2 FQGNSA. The CDR3 sequence is 14 residues long. The junction had 7 bases not matched to a gene; V was cut back by 5 bases and J by 7 bases. The CDR3 spells CASSPQTGGSGYTF. The CDR3 bases are TGTGCCAGCAGCCCCCAGACAGGGGGCTCTGGCTACACCTTC.

J is TRBJ1-2 and V is TRBV24-1; D is undetermined. The CDR3 is 14 residues long. Germline loops: CDR1 KGHDR, CDR2 SFDVKD. V was shortened by 4 bases and J by 2 bases, with 10 bases between the two germline ends. The CDR3 here is CATSDSDKNYGYTF. The CDR3 nucleotides are TGTGCCACCAGTGACTCAGACAAGAACTATGGCTACACCTTC.

The chain uses TRBV2 and TRBJ1-5, with 7 bases identical to TRBD1. Germline V gives CDR1 SNHLY, CDR2 FYNNEI. J was trimmed by 2 bases and V by 5 bases; bases with no gene match: 3. CDR3 length: 14 residues. CDR3 amino acids: CASSTDRGNQPQHF. As DNA, the CDR3 is TGTGCCAGCAGTACCGACAGGGGCAATCAGCCCCAGCATTTT.

The chain is built from TRBV5-1 and TRBJ2-3, with 8 bases fitting TRBD1. The CDR3 has 15 amino acids. Trimming took 0 bases from V and 1 from J; bases not matched to a gene: 1. Looked up from germline, CDR1 is SGHRS and CDR2 is YFSETQ. CDR3 region: CASSLEGQGTDTQYF. Here the CDR3 DNA reads TGCGCCAGCAGCTTGGAGGGACAGGGCACAGATACGCAGTATTTT.

The chain has TRBV3-1 (or the pseudogene TRBV3-2) and TRBJ2-3; 8 nucleotides align to TRBD2. The germline V gene encodes CDR1 LGHDT and CDR2 YNNKEL (reference sequence). The J segment lost 0 bases and the V segment lost 0 bases, leaving 5 bases of the junction unmatched. The CDR3 is 17 amino acids. The CDR3 nucleotides read TGTGCCAGCAGCCAAGAGTTTACGGGGGGGAGCACAGATACGCAGTATTTT. Translated: CASSQEFTGGSTDTQYF.

The chain employs TRBV18 and TRBJ2-7; D is unclear. CDR3 length equals 13 residues. The germline V gene encodes CDR1 KGHSH and CDR2 LQKENI. V was clipped by 3 bases and J by 6 bases, with 12 bases between them. DNA of the CDR3: TGTGCCAGCTCACCCGCCCCAAAAGGCGAGCAGTACTTC. Its translation is CASSPAPKGEQYF.

This clone appeared a few times. The chain uses TRBV5-4 and TRBJ1-2; possible D gene TRBD1, 5 bases. The germline gives CDR1 SGHNT, CDR2 YYREEE (reference sequence). V lost 4 bases and J lost 7, with 20 bases in between. CDR3 size: 15 residues. CDR3 nucleotide sequence: TGTGCCAGCAGCGAAATTACAGGAGAAACATCTGGCTACACCTTC. Its protein is CASSEITGETSGYTF.